This T cell receptor beta chain was recorded in a study of OX40 agonist ivuxolimab in advanced cancers. Study at large: Averaging 60 years in age, with a range of about 23 to 90, the cohort was around 87% male. General study results and limits: Some nonresponders additionally presented with little normalized T-cell clonal expansion. Some of the lowest clonal expansion was seen in partial responders at 0.1-3.0 mg/kg.

About this clone: The antigen remains undetermined.

TCRdb's table, derived via immunoSEQ multiplex PCR, lists solely in-frame clones and lacks some. The sample carries 60,000 to 80,000 clones, 85% to 90% recorded once. CDR3 length equals 16 residues. The germline V and J ends were trimmed by 1 base and 5 bases, with 17 bases remaining between them. Germline V gives CDR1 SGHAT, CDR2 FQNNGV. The clonotype originates from an adult with an advanced solid tumor such as melanoma, head and neck, liver or kidney cancer. The chain links TRBV11-2 to TRBJ2-5; tentatively, D is TRBD2 (7 bases). Sequenced here: CD4+ or CD8+ T cells sorted from blood, sampled in a trial of the OX40 agonist ivuxolimab. The CDR3 spells CASSLVRGAGMETQYF. Written as DNA, the CDR3 is TGTGCCAGCAGCTTAGTCCGGGGGGCAGGGATGGAGACCCAGTACTTC.